Shown below are 8 T cell receptor beta chains from a single sample sequenced in a study of identifying expanded T cells in peripheral blood. The method was immunoSEQ multiplex PCR; TCRdb's version includes in-frame clones alone and lacks a portion of them. The sample contains around 94,000 clones, 88% of which appear only once. Material: blood. The receptors stem from a person aged 18 to 75 in good health.

This clone has a handful of counts. V gene TRBV18 combines with J gene TRBJ2-2; weak D call: TRBD2 (5 bases). The CDR3 runs to 14 residues. V was pared by 2 bases and J by 5 bases, with 9 bases between. Germline CDR1 KGHSH, CDR2 LQKENI. The CDR3 loop reads CASSPITRTGELFF. The CDR3 nucleotides are TGTGCCAGCTCACCAATAACTAGGACCGGGGAGCTGTTTTTT.

The chain has TRBV2 and TRBJ2-7, with 10 bases identical to TRBD2. The V and J ends lost 8 bases and 3 bases, in that order; junction bases with no gene match: 7. The CDR3 length is 14 residues. Germline CDR1 SNHLY, CDR2 FYNNEI. The CDR3 protein is CASSGSGGFYEQYF. CDR3 DNA sequence: TGTGCCAGCTCGGGTAGCGGGGGGTTCTACGAGCAGTACTTC.

The chain couples TRBV2 to TRBJ2-7; a possible D gene is TRBD2 (5 bases). Germline V gene lookup returns CDR1 SNHLY and CDR2 FYNNEI. This CDR3 has 13 residues. V lost 6 bases to trimming and J lost 3 bases, with 12 bases between them. Here the CDR3 DNA reads TGTGCCAGCAGCGTTTCCGCGGGCTACGAGCAGTACTTC. Its translation: CASSVSAGYEQYF.

The chain couples TRBV5-4 to TRBJ1-3; D gene uncertain. The ends were cut back, 4 bases at V and 4 bases at J, with 18 bases in the middle. CDR1 is SGHNT and CDR2 is YYREEE in the germline V gene (reference sequence). The CDR3 has 16 amino acids. In nucleotides, the CDR3 is TGTGCCAGCAGCCTTCCCGGGCCTCGAAAGGGAAACACCATATATTTT. This codes for CASSLPGPRKGNTIYF.

The V call is TRBV5-6, the J call TRBJ2-5; TRBD2 is a possible D gene (5 bases). The CDR3 runs 17 residues. CDR1 and CDR2 (germline): SGHDT, YYEEEE. V gave up 0 bases and J gave up 0 bases, with 15 bases separating them. CDR3 region: CASSLEGRGVYQETQYF. For the CDR3, the DNA is TGTGCCAGCAGCTTGGAAGGTCGGGGTGTGTACCAAGAGACCCAGTACTTC.

This clone has just a few counts. The chain has TRBV9 and TRBJ1-5, with D unresolved. The CDR3 runs to 13 residues. Germline V gives CDR1 SGDLS, CDR2 YYNGEE. Trimming stripped 3 bases from V and 6 bases from J, with 10 bases between. CDR3 protein: CASSAGGGQPQHF. The CDR3, as DNA: TGTGCCAGCAGCGCCGGTGGTGGTCAGCCCCAGCATTTT.

This sequence joins TRBV7-2 and TRBJ2-7; 10 bases agree with TRBD2. The CDR3 runs to 14 residues. Germline assignment: CDR1 SGHTA and CDR2 FQGNSA. Trimming removed 2 bases from V and 6 bases from J; junction bases left unmatched: 4. The chain's CDR3 is CASSLSASGGEQYF. The CDR3 DNA sequence: TGTGCCAGCAGCTTATCTGCTAGCGGGGGCGAGCAGTACTTC.

The V and J genes are TRBV19 and TRBJ2-7, with 7 bases matching TRBD1. The V gene end was trimmed by 5 bases and the J gene end by 2 bases; junction bases not matched to a gene: 6. Germline V gene data show CDR1 as LNHDA and CDR2 as SQIVND (reference sequence). The CDR3 sequence is 14 residues long. For the CDR3, the DNA is TGTGCCAGTAGTCCAGGACAGGCAACCTACGAGCAGTACTTC. The encoded protein is CASSPGQATYEQYF.